The 14 T cell receptor beta chains given below trace back to one sample, sequenced in a study of shared clonotypes between healthy human individuals. Some clones are missing from TCRdb's copy, which holds only in-frame ones; the method was immunoSEQ multiplex PCR. The sample gives over a million clones, more than 95% of which show up once; 0.95% to 1.5% is in the top ten. Sequenced sample: naive CD4+ T cells sorted from blood. Subset defined: CD45RA+ positively selected. Receptor source: a young man in good health.

This chain connects TRBV29-1 to TRBJ2-3; D unclear. Germline-derived CDR1 and CDR2 are SQVTM and ANQGSEA. The CDR3 is 11 amino acids. The germline V and J ends were trimmed by 3 bases and 4 bases, with 5 bases remaining between them. CDR3 region: CSVDPSDTQYF. CDR3 coding DNA: TGCAGCGTTGACCCGTCAGATACGCAGTATTTT.

The CDR3, as DNA: TGTGCCTGGAGTCCTACTAGCTACAATGAGCAGTTCTTC. Its translation: CAWSPTSYNEQFF. The V call is TRBV30, the J call TRBJ2-1; the D gene is possibly TRBD2 (5 bases). V was trimmed by 2 bases and J by 3 bases, leaving 8 bases between them. The CDR3 covers 13 residues. Germline V gene sequence: CDR1 GTSNPN, CDR2 SVGIG (reference sequence). Full variable domain (missing parts from reference TRBV30 and TRBJ2-1): SQTIHQWPATLVQPVGSPLSLECTVEGTSNPNLYWYRQAAGRGLQLLFYSVGIGQISSEVPQNLSASRPQDRQFILSSKKLLLSDSGFYLCAWSPTSYNEQFFGPGTRLTVL.

The rearrangement links TRBV5-1 to TRBJ1-5, with D maybe TRBD1 (6 bases). Between the trimmed V and J ends, which lost 0 bases and 0 bases, there was a span of 16 bases. Germline V gene sequence: CDR1 SGHRS, CDR2 YFSETQ. The CDR3 runs to 18 residues. The CDR3: CASSLGPRGADSNQPQHF. CDR3 nucleotide sequence: TGCGCCAGCAGCTTGGGTCCTCGGGGGGCTGATAGCAATCAGCCCCAGCATTTT.

The chain employs TRBV11-3 and TRBJ2-5; TRBD2 is a possible D gene (5 bases). Germline CDR1 and CDR2: SGHNT and YENEEA. Trimming cost V 1 base and J 3 bases, with 12 bases left between them. The CDR3 is 15 residues long. This CDR3 is CASSLGLEGKETQYF. Written as DNA, the CDR3 is TGTGCCAGCAGCTTAGGCCTAGAGGGTAAAGAGACCCAGTACTTC.

The genes are TRBV15 and TRBJ2-2, with 7 bases aligning to TRBD1. V was pared by 4 bases and J by 6 bases, with 8 bases of the junction left unmatched. Germline loops: CDR1 LNHNV, CDR2 YYDKDF (reference sequence). This CDR3 region has 15 residues. CDR3 DNA sequence: TGTGCCACCAGCACTAGACAGGGTTGGCCCGGGGAGCTGTTTTTT. Protein: CATSTRQGWPGELFF.

Comment on this clone: At the DNA level, this CDR3 is encoded by other sequences in the same sample as well. This chain uses TRBV10-3 with TRBJ2-3; 7 bases align to TRBD2. The trim removed 3 bases at V and 1 base at J, leaving 4 bases unmatched. The CDR3 sequence is 15 residues long. Germline assignment: CDR1 ENHRY and CDR2 SYGVKD. The CDR3 loop is CAISEGLAGTDTQYF. The CDR3, as DNA: TGTGCCATCAGTGAAGGTCTAGCGGGCACAGATACGCAGTATTTT.

The chain couples TRBV7-2 to TRBJ2-5, with D possibly matching TRBD1 (5 bases). Germline CDR1 is SGHTA and CDR2 is FQGNSA. Trimming left V 8 bases short and J 0 bases short, with 16 bases between. The CDR3 has 15 amino acids. The CDR3 nucleotides read TGTGCCAGCGAAGCAGGGCTTTGGTACCAAGAGACCCAGTACTTC. Its protein product is CASEAGLWYQETQYF.

This clone turned up a few times. The chain joins TRBV2 to TRBJ2-7; D gene unclear. Germline CDR1 SNHLY, CDR2 FYNNEI. This CDR3 is built from 11 residues. The V and J ends lost 1 base and 6 bases respectively, with 4 bases between them. Here the CDR3 DNA reads TGTGCCAGCAGTGAAGGGTTCGAGCAGTACTTC. This sequence encodes CASSEGFEQYF.

The rearrangement uses TRBV4-2 and TRBJ2-3, with a tentative D call TRBD2 (5 bases). V shed 0 bases and J shed 3 bases, with 13 bases lying between them. The germline V gene has CDR1 LGHNA and CDR2 YNFKEQ. This CDR3 region has 16 residues. The CDR3 DNA sequence: TGTGCCAGCAGCCAAGAAAGCGGTGGGCCGACAGATACGCAGTATTTT. Its protein product is CASSQESGGPTDTQYF.

In regard to this clone: The same CDR3 is also encoded by other DNA sequences in this sample. The chain joins TRBV5-4 to TRBJ2-5, with 11 bases lining up with TRBD2. This CDR3 is built from 15 residues. Germline V gene lookup returns CDR1 SGHNT and CDR2 YYREEE (reference sequence). J gave up 2 bases and V 2 bases, and 2 bases lay outside the gene matches. CDR3 in DNA: TGTGCCAGCAGCTTAGGGACTAGCGGACAAGAGACCCAGTACTTC. This codes for CASSLGTSGQETQYF.

The CDR3 DNA is TGTGCCAGCAGCTTTGTAGCGGGGGCGAACACCGGGGAGCTGTTTTTT. Its translation: CASSFVAGANTGELFF. The chain carries TRBV7-3 and TRBJ2-2; 9 bases map to TRBD2. This CDR3 contains 16 residues. The J segment lost 0 bases and the V segment lost 3 bases, leaving 2 bases of the junction unmatched. The germline gives CDR1 SGHTA, CDR2 FQGTGA.

This chain joins TRBV5-1 and TRBJ1-3, with D perhaps matching TRBD1 (6 bases). The V end lost 1 base, the J end lost 1 base, and 9 bases lay between the germline ends. Germline assignment: CDR1 SGHRS and CDR2 YFSETQ. This CDR3 spans 15 amino acids. The CDR3 sequence is CASSLTQGSGNTIYF. The CDR3 DNA reads TGCGCCAGCAGCTTGACACAGGGATCTGGAAACACCATATATTTT.

The table lists this clone with a few counts. Relative to the germline gene, one junction end is altered; a read error may explain this. The V gene is TRBV6-1, the J gene TRBJ2-7; 7 bases line up with TRBD1. The CDR3 contains 10 residues. The germline gives CDR1 MNHNS, CDR2 SASEGT. CDR3 coding DNA: TGTGCCAGCAGTGAAGCGGGGGACAGCTTC. This sequence encodes CASSEAGDSF.

This chain joins TRBV7-9 and TRBJ2-1; D is ambiguous. The CDR3 sequence is 14 residues long. Trimming pared 1 base from V and 3 bases from J, leaving 7 bases between. In germline, CDR1 is SEHNR, CDR2 FQNEAQ (reference sequence). The CDR3 loop is CASSLEQIYNEQFF. The CDR3 DNA is TGTGCCAGCAGCTTAGAGCAGATCTACAATGAGCAGTTCTTC.